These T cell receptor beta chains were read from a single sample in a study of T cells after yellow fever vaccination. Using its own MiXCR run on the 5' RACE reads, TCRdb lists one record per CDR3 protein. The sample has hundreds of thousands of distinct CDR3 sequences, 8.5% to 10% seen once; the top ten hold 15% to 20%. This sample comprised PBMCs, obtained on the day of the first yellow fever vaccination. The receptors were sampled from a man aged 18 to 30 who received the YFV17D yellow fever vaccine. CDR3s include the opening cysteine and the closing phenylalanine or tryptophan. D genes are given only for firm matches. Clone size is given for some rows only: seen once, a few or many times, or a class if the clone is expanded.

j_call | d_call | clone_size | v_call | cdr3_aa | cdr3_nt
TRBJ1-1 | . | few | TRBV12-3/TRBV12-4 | CASSFLGSATEAFF | TGTGCCAGCAGTTTTTTAGGATCAGCCACTGAAGCTTTCTTT
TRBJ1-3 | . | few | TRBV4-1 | CASSQDVSPPTGNTIYF | TGCGCCAGCAGCCAAGATGTAAGCCCGCCGACTGGAAACACCATATATTTT
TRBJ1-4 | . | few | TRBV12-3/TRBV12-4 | CASSPRGGTNEKLFF | TGTGCCAGCAGTCCCCGGGGAGGAACTAATGAAAAACTGTTTTTT
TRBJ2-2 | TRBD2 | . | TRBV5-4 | CASSPGGRGYTGELFF | TGTGCCAGCAGCCCGGGAGGGCGGGGGTACACCGGGGAGCTGTTTTTT
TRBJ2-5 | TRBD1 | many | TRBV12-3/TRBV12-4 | CASSVYRGGRQETQYF | TGTGCCAGCAGTGTTTACAGGGGCGGAAGACAAGAGACCCAGTACTTC
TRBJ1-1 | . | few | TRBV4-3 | CASSQDDGGTEAFF | TGCGCCAGCAGCCAAGATGACGGTGGGACTGAAGCTTTCTTT
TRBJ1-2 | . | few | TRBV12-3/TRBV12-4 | CASTFLPNYGYTF | TGTGCCAGCACTTTTCTCCCTAACTATGGCTACACCTTC
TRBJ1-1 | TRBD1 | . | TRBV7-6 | CASSLAPGGRVNTEAFF | TGTGCCAGCAGCTTAGCCCCAGGGGGCCGCGTGAACACTGAAGCTTTCTTT
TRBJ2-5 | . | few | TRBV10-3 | CAISEALRTQYF | TGTGCCATCAGTGAGGCCCTCCGGACCCAGTACTTC
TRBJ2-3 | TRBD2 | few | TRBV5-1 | CASSLRLGGADTQYF | TGCGCCAGCAGCTTGAGGCTGGGAGGGGCGGATACGCAGTATTTT
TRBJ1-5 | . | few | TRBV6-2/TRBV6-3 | CASSQRGIGNQPQHF | TGTGCCAGCAGCCAACGGGGGATTGGCAATCAGCCCCAGCATTTT
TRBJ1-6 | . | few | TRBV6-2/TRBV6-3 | CASKDYDSPLHF | TGTGCCAGCAAGGATTACGATTCACCCCTCCACTTT
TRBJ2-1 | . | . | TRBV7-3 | CASSPGIHNEQFF | TGTGCCAGCAGCCCGGGGATACACAATGAGCAGTTCTTC
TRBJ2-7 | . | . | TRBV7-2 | CASSLNPGDYEQYF | TGTGCCAGCAGCTTAAACCCAGGAGACTACGAGCAGTACTTC
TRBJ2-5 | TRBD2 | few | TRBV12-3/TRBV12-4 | CASSSGLAGGRGETQYF | TGTGCCAGCAGTTCGGGACTAGCGGGGGGGCGGGGAGAGACCCAGTACTTC
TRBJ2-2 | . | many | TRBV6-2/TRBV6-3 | CASSYLTDTGELFF | TGTGCCAGCAGTTACCTTACAGACACCGGGGAGCTGTTTTTT
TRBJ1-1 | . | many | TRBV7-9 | CASSLVPGSLEAFF | TGTGCCAGCAGCTTAGTCCCCGGGAGCCTTGAAGCTTTCTTT